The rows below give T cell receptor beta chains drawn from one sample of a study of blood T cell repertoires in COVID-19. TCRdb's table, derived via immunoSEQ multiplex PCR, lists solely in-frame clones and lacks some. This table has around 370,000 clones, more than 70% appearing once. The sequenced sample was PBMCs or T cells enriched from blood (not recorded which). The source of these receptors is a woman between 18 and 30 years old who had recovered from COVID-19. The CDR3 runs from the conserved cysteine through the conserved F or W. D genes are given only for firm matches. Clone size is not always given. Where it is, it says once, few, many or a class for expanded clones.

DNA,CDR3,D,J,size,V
TGTGCCAGTAGTATAGGGGGGCGGTCAGATACGCAGTATTTT,CASSIGGRSDTQYF,NA,TRBJ2-3,NA,TRBV19
TGTGCCTGGAGAAGGGAGATCCACGAGCAGTACTTC,CAWRREIHEQYF,NA,TRBJ2-7,NA,TRBV30
TGTGCCAGCAGTGATTCTTCCGACAGAACCTACTCCTACGAGCAGTACTTC,CASSDSSDRTYSYEQYF,NA,TRBJ2-7,NA,TRBV2
TGTGCCAGCGGACAGGGTATCAACGAGCAGTACTTC,CASGQGINEQYF,TRBD1,TRBJ2-7,NA,TRBV19
TGTGCCAGCAGTACTCTTACTGAATCACCCCTCCACTTT,CASSTLTESPLHF,NA,TRBJ1-6,NA,TRBV6-5
TGTGCCAGCCGGGACAGCCAAGAGACCCAGTACTTC,CASRDSQETQYF,TRBD1,TRBJ2-5,NA,TRBV13
TGTGCCACCAGCAGTATACCGGGACAGGTGCTTGGCTACACCTTC,CATSSIPGQVLGYTF,TRBD1,TRBJ1-2,NA,TRBV15
TGTGCCACCAGTGGTTCACCGGGACAGGGTTTGGATGAGCAGTTCTTC,CATSGSPGQGLDEQFF,TRBD1,TRBJ2-1,NA,TRBV24-1
TGTGCCAGTAGCGAAGCGCGGGGGTACACTGAAGCTTTCTTT,CASSEARGYTEAFF,NA,TRBJ1-1,once,TRBV19
TGTGCCAGCAGCCTGACTAGCGCACTCTACGAGCAGTACTTC,CASSLTSALYEQYF,TRBD2,TRBJ2-7,NA,TRBV27
TGTGCCAGCAGCGAATCCAAACTAAATGGCTACACCTTC,CASSESKLNGYTF,NA,TRBJ1-2,NA,TRBV14
TGTGCCAGCAGTTCGGGATTGGACGGATCAATTAACTATGGCTACACCTTC,CASSSGLDGSINYGYTF,NA,TRBJ1-2,NA,TRBV2
TGTGCCAGCCTACAGGACAGGGGGCGAAGGAACTCACCCCTCCACTTT,CASLQDRGRRNSPLHF,TRBD1,TRBJ1-6,NA,TRBV5-6
TGTGCCAGCAGCTCCAAATACGCGACAGGGTCTGAAAAACTGTTTTTT,CASSSKYATGSEKLFF,TRBD1,TRBJ1-4,NA,TRBV5-4
TGTGCCAGCCGTTCGGGACAATCTAGCGAGCAGTACTTC,CASRSGQSSEQYF,NA,TRBJ2-7,NA,TRBV12-3/TRBV12-4
TGCAGCTGCGGGGAGGCATGGGAGCAGTTCTTC,CSCGEAWEQFF,NA,TRBJ2-1,once,TRBV29-1
TGTGCCAGCAGGTCCCCCGGGGTAGATACGCAGTATTTT,CASRSPGVDTQYF,NA,TRBJ2-3,few,TRBV9
TGTGCCAGCAGCTTCCCCCCGCCTACCTCCTACAATGAGCAGTTCTTC,CASSFPPPTSYNEQFF,NA,TRBJ2-1,NA,TRBV7-8
TGTGCCAGCAGGCCGGACAGGAACCGGGGAGGCTACACCTTC,CASRPDRNRGGYTF,TRBD1,TRBJ1-2,NA,TRBV2
TGTGCCAGCAGTGAAGTATTTCAAGAGACCCAGTACTTC,CASSEVFQETQYF,NA,TRBJ2-5,NA,TRBV6-1
TGCGCCACAAGTGGACAGGGTTACGAGCAGTACTTC,CATSGQGYEQYF,TRBD1,TRBJ2-7,NA,TRBV5-1
TGTGCCAGCAGCACCGGACAGGGGATGGTCTACAATGAGCAGTTCTTC,CASSTGQGMVYNEQFF,TRBD1,TRBJ2-1,NA,TRBV4-2
TGTGCCAGCAGTTACGATCGGCAGGGGTTCTATGGCTACACCTTC,CASSYDRQGFYGYTF,NA,TRBJ1-2,NA,TRBV6-5
TGTGCCAGCAGCCAGTCAAGAGGTGGGCAGGGGCCTGCCCATGAGCAGTTCTTC,CASSQSRGGQGPAHEQFF,NA,TRBJ2-1,NA,TRBV3-1/TRBV3-2
TGTGCCAGCAGTTTAAGGGGGTACACTGGGGCCAACGTCCTGACTTTC,CASSLRGYTGANVLTF,NA,TRBJ2-6,NA,TRBV28
TGTGCCAGCAGCTTAGCGCCGGGCGGGCTACCTAATTCACCCCTCCACTTT,CASSLAPGGLPNSPLHF,NA,TRBJ1-6,NA,TRBV7-2
TGTGCCAGCAGTGACTCTTTAGGACAGGCTTGCACAGATACGCAGTATTTT,CASSDSLGQACTDTQYF,TRBD1,TRBJ2-3,NA,TRBV6-4
TGTGCCAGCAGCCCGCGGACAGGGCGCTCACCCCTCCACTTT,CASSPRTGRSPLHF,TRBD1,TRBJ1-6,NA,TRBV14
TGTGCCACCAGTGATTTGCGAGTAGGGACAGGGCTTGTACGAAGCTCCTACGAGCAGTACTTC,CATSDLRVGTGLVRSSYEQYF,TRBD1,TRBJ2-7,NA,TRBV24-1
TGTGCCAGCAGTGAAGCTGGAGGCGGACCCTCGGAGCAGTTCTTC,CASSEAGGGPSEQFF,NA,TRBJ2-1,NA,TRBV2